These T cell receptor beta chains were read from a single sample in a study of T cells expressing NK-cell markers. TCRdb reprocessed the 5' RACE reads, keeping one entry per CDR3 protein, no DNA. The sample totals about 400,000 distinct CDR3 sequences. Sample: blood T cells: a sorted CD56 or NKG2C T cell subset, CD4+ or CD8+ T cells, or bulk PBMC T cells (not recorded which). These receptors were collected from a woman in her 50s in good health. Both conserved end residues are part of each CDR3. Fields, in order: CDR3 protein, J gene, V gene.

CDR3: CASSPQAAANTGELFF; J: TRBJ2-2; V: TRBV7-9
CDR3: CASSQDQALFF; J: TRBJ2-1; V: TRBV14
CDR3: CSAWRGAPDTEAFF; J: TRBJ1-1; V: TRBV20-1
CDR3: CASSQVGKPYNEQFF; J: TRBJ2-1; V: TRBV3-1
CDR3: CASSATPGPADTQYF; J: TRBJ2-3; V: TRBV7-6
CDR3: CASSAGQFTDTQYF; J: TRBJ2-3; V: TRBV25-1
CDR3: CASSPRPQGAGTQYF; J: TRBJ2-5; V: TRBV18
CDR3: CASRPGGNTAEAFF; J: TRBJ1-1; V: TRBV21-1
CDR3: CASYRVAYEQYF; J: TRBJ2-7; V: TRBV6-9
CDR3: CAIKGVDNQPQHF; J: TRBJ1-5; V: TRBV10-3
CDR3: CSARVRGEQFF; J: TRBJ2-1; V: TRBV20-1
CDR3: CASSLGHSYNEQFF; J: TRBJ2-1; V: TRBV5-8
CDR3: CASSEGTSGSGEQFF; J: TRBJ2-1; V: TRBV10-1
CDR3: CASSYSGRSGRETQYF; J: TRBJ2-5; V: TRBV6-5
CDR3: CASSLFPVGTEAFF; J: TRBJ1-1; V: TRBV5-1
CDR3: CASSLDRGQTDTQYF; J: TRBJ2-3; V: TRBV5-1
CDR3: CASSGDRGGDTQYF; J: TRBJ2-3; V: TRBV2
CDR3: CASSYNGLAGVEQFF; J: TRBJ2-1; V: TRBV6-2/TRBV6-3
CDR3: CASSEMTTGTRETQYF; J: TRBJ2-5; V: TRBV5-1
CDR3: CASSVEVQHFGYEQFF; J: TRBJ2-1; V: TRBV9
CDR3: CASSLSPSGRGSSYNEQFF; J: TRBJ2-1; V: TRBV11-2
CDR3: CASSFEGGQSNTGELFF; J: TRBJ2-2; V: TRBV27
CDR3: CASSDDSGSPRSYEQYF; J: TRBJ2-7; V: TRBV2
CDR3: CASSLGWRTRWRGNPETQYF; J: TRBJ2-5; V: TRBV5-1
CDR3: CASSQGHAGDGIQYF; J: TRBJ2-4; V: TRBV4-1
CDR3: CASSESGVSTGELFF; J: TRBJ2-2; V: TRBV25-1
CDR3: CASIPEVGVDTQYF; J: TRBJ2-3; V: TRBV5-1
CDR3: CASSPQGAGTDTQYF; J: TRBJ2-3; V: TRBV27
CDR3: CASTIIGGQGVTGELFF; J: TRBJ2-2; V: TRBV27
CDR3: CASSLPGGDRGKTQYF; J: TRBJ2-5; V: TRBV11-2
CDR3: CSASLTGTRDYEQYF; J: TRBJ2-7; V: TRBV20-1
CDR3: CASSPSGTGSTREQFF; J: TRBJ2-1; V: TRBV18